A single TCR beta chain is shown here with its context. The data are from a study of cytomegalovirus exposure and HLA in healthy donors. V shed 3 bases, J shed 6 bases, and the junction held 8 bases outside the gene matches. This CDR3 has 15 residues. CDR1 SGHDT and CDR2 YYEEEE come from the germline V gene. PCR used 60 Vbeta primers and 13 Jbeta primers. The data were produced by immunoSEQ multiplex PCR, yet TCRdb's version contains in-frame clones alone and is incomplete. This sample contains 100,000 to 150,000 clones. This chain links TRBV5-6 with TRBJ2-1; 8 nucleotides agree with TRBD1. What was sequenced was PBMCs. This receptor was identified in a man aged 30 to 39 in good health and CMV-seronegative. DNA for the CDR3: TGTGCCAGCAGCTCGGACAGGGTGGATTTCAATGAGCAGTTCTTC. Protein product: CASSSDRVDFNEQFF.